A single sample gave rise to the 9 T cell receptor beta chains below, sequenced in a study of sequential checkpoint blockade in melanoma. The table came from immunoSEQ multiplex PCR; TCRdb's copy has only in-frame clones and leaves some out. The sample yields about 4,800 clones, about 60% seen once. The sample's treatment: randomized to nivolumab then ipilimumab (arm A) or the reverse (arm B). The sample was CD8+ T cells sorted from blood (inferred from file names), taken from a patient given nivolumab and ipilimumab in sequence. All receptors derive from a human donor with melanoma.

A note on this clone: The junction does not match germline at one end; this may be a read error. The genes are TRBV7-7 and TRBJ2-5, with D maybe TRBD2 (6 bases). The germline V gene has CDR1 SSHAT and CDR2 FNYEAQ (reference sequence). This CDR3 region has 14 residues. The CDR3 sequence: CASSLEEGWETQYF. The CDR3 nucleotides read TGTGCTAGCAGTCTTGAGGAGGGTTGGGAGACCCAGTACTTC.

Regarding this clone: The junction departs from the called germline gene at one end, perhaps through a read error. The rearrangement joins TRBV5-8 to TRBJ2-1, with 7 nucleotides matching TRBD2. The CDR3 totals 15 residues. Germline V gene data show CDR1 as SGHTS and CDR2 as YDEGEE. The CDR3 loop is CASSQDGGSGDEQFF. The CDR3 nucleotides read TGCGCCAGCAGCCAAGATGGCGGGAGCGGCGATGAGCAGTTCTTC.

This chain connects TRBV5-4 to TRBJ2-3; TRBD1 matches 7 bases. The germline gives CDR1 SGHNT, CDR2 YYREEE (reference sequence). The V and J ends lost 0 bases and 4 bases, in that order; junction bases with no gene match: 2. CDR3 length: 14 residues. The CDR3 loop is CASSLDRGPDTQYF. CDR3 sequence (DNA): TGTGCCAGCAGCTTGGACAGGGGCCCAGATACGCAGTATTTT.

CDR3 protein: CASSQGKTGYEQYF. CDR3 bases: TGCGCCAGCAGCCAAGGAAAGACAGGCTACGAGCAGTACTTC. This chain uses TRBV4-3 with TRBJ2-7; D perhaps matches TRBD1 (6 bases). The CDR3 loop spans 14 amino acids. V was clipped by 1 base and J by 3 bases, with 10 bases between them. Germline assignment: CDR1 LGHNA and CDR2 YSLEER.

This chain connects TRBV9 to TRBJ1-1; TRBD1 is a possible D gene (5 bases). Germline CDR1 is SGDLS and CDR2 is YYNGEE. With 3 bases removed from V and 4 bases from J, the gap between germline ends came to 10 bases. The CDR3 is made up of 13 amino acids. The CDR3 coding sequence is TGTGCCAGCAGCGACTCGGGGGGCACTGAAGCTTTCTTT. The encoded protein is CASSDSGGTEAFF.

In this sample, this clone turned up a few times. The J gene is TRBJ2-2, the V gene TRBV28; TRBD2 aligns across 11 bases. With V trimmed by 2 bases and J by 4 bases, 9 bases remained unmatched. Germline CDR1 and CDR2: MDHEN and SYDVKM. The CDR3 loop spans 18 amino acids. Written as DNA, the CDR3 is TGTGCCAGCAGTTTAATGGGTATAGCGGGAGGGATCACCGGGGAGCTGTTTTTT. This sequence encodes CASSLMGIAGGITGELFF.

This clone was observed a handful of times. The chain links TRBV2 to TRBJ2-7; TRBD1 is a possible D gene (6 bases). The CDR3 loop spans 14 amino acids. V lost 1 base to trimming and J lost 3 bases, with 10 bases between them. Per germline, CDR1 SNHLY and CDR2 FYNNEI. Written as DNA, the CDR3 is TGTGCCAGCAGTGAAGGACAGGCGAACTACGAGCAGTACTTC. Residues: CASSEGQANYEQYF.

CDR3 region: CASSMRLAPYEQYF. The CDR3 region has the DNA TGTGCCAGCAGTATGCGACTAGCGCCGTACGAGCAGTACTTC. The chain joins TRBV6-1 to TRBJ2-7, with 8 bases identical to TRBD2. The V gene's germline CDR1 is MNHNS and CDR2 SASEGT. J was trimmed by 4 bases and V by 5 bases; bases with no gene match: 7. CDR3 size: 14 residues.

The rearrangement joins TRBV30 to TRBJ2-1; D possibly corresponds to TRBD2 (6 bases). Trimming cost V 3 bases and J 6 bases, with 12 bases left between them. Germline V CDR1 and CDR2: GTSNPN, SVGIG (reference sequence). The CDR3 sequence is 13 residues long. DNA of the CDR3: TGTGCCTGGAGCGGGGGAACGGGCAATGAGCAGTTCTTC. Translation gives CAWSGGTGNEQFF.